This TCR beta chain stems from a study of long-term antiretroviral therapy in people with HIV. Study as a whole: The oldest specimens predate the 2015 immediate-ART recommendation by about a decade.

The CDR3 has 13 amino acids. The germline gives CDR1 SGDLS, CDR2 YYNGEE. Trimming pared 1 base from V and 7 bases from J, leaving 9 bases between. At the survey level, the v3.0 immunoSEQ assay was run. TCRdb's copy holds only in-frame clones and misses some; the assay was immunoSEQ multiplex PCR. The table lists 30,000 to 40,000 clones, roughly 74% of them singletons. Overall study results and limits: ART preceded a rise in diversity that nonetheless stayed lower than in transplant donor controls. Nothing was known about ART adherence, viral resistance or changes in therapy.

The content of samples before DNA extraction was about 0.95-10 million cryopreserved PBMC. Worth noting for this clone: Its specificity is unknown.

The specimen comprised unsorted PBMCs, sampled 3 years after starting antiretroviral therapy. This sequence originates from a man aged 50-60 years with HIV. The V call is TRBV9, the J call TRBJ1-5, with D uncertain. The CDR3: CASSVSDQQPQHF. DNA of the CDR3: TGTGCCAGCAGCGTAAGTGATCAACAGCCCCAGCATTTT.